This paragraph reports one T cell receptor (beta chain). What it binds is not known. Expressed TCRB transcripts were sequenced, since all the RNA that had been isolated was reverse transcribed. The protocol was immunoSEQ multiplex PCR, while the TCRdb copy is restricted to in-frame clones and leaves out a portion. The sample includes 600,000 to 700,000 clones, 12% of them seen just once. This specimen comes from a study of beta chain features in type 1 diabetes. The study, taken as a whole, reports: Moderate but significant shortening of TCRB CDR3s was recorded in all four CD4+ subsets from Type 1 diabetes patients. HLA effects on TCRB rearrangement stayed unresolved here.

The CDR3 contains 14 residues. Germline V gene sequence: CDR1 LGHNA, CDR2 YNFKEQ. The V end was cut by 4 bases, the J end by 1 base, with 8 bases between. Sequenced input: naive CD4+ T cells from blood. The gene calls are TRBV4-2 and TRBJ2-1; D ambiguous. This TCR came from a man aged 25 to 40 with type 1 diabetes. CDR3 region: CASSLGPSYNEQFF. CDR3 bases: TGTGCCAGCAGCCTAGGGCCTTCCTACAATGAGCAGTTCTTC.